The 32 T cell receptor beta chains presented below share a single source sample, sequenced in a study of shared clonotypes between healthy human individuals. The naive CD8 population came from CD45RO-negative cells selected for CCR7, without terminally differentiated effector memory CD45RA+ cells. Assay: immunoSEQ multiplex PCR; the TCRdb copy retains only in-frame clones and omits some. The sample consists of about 1,900,000 clones, about 95% of them appearing once. Source material: naive CD8+ T cells sorted from blood. These receptors all come from a man in his late teens or twenties in good health.

The gene calls are TRBV9 and TRBJ2-7; 9 bases align to TRBD1. Trimming removed 4 bases from V and 3 bases from J; junction bases left unmatched: 5. This CDR3 comprises 14 residues. CDR1 and CDR2 from the germline V gene are SGDLS and YYNGEE. CDR3 coding DNA: TGTGCCAGCAGCCCCCGACAGGGGGTCTACGAGCAGTACTTC. It translates to CASSPRQGVYEQYF.

This clone was observed a single time. The same CDR3 arises from other DNA sequences in this sample as well. The chain couples TRBV11-3 to TRBJ2-7; 9 nucleotides match TRBD1. Germline CDR1 reads SGHNT; CDR2 reads YENEEA. The V segment lost 3 bases and the J segment 3 bases; nucleotides outside the gene matches: 0. The CDR3 has 13 amino acids. The CDR3 DNA follows: TGTGCCAGCAGCTTGACAGGGGGCTACGAGCAGTACTTC. Translation: CASSLTGGYEQYF.

The chain has TRBV5-1 and TRBJ2-1; TRBD1 aligns across 7 bases. The CDR3 contains 15 residues. Per germline, CDR1 SGHRS and CDR2 YFSETQ. The junction had 13 bases not matched to a gene; V was cut back by 5 bases and J by 8 bases. The CDR3, as DNA: TGCGCCAGCAGTCTGGCGACAGGGCGGATTTATGAGCAGTTCTTC. This translates into CASSLATGRIYEQFF. Together with reference TRBV5-1 and TRBJ2-1, the CDR3 gives the full variable domain: KAGVTQTPRYLIKTRGQQVTLSCSPISGHRSVSWYQQTPGQGLQFLFEYFSETQRNKGNFPGRFSGRQFSNSRSEMNVSTLELGDSALYLCASSLATGRIYEQFFGPGTRLTVL.

The chain employs TRBV27 and TRBJ2-3; 16 nucleotides align to TRBD2. CDR1 is MNHEY, CDR2 SMNVEV, per germline (reference sequence). The trim removed 5 bases at V and 6 bases at J, leaving 11 bases unmatched. There are 18 residues in the CDR3. The CDR3 is CASSRGTSGRAAADTQYF. The CDR3 coding sequence is TGTGCCAGCAGTCGAGGGACTAGCGGGAGGGCCGCCGCGGATACGCAGTATTTT.

A note on this clone: Other nucleotide sequences in the sample specify the same CDR3. This chain links TRBV27 with TRBJ2-7; a weak D match, TRBD1 (5 bases). Germline-derived CDR1 and CDR2 are MNHEY and SMNVEV (reference sequence). V was cut by 3 bases and J by 1 base, with 7 bases left in between. The CDR3 is made up of 13 amino acids. This CDR3 is CASSFQGSYEQYF. CDR3 DNA sequence: TGTGCCAGCAGTTTCCAGGGTTCCTACGAGCAGTACTTC.

The CDR3 sequence is CASRLQGALYEQYF. For the CDR3, the DNA is TGTGCCAGCAGATTACAGGGGGCGTTATACGAGCAGTACTTC. The V and J genes are TRBV28 and TRBJ2-7; 9 bases are shared with TRBD1. The CDR3 is 14 residues long. The V gene end was trimmed by 6 bases and the J gene end by 4 bases; junction bases not matched to a gene: 7. The germline V gene has CDR1 MDHEN and CDR2 SYDVKM.

The V call is TRBV6-5, the J call TRBJ2-3, with 10 bases lining up with TRBD1. V lost 3 bases and J lost 1; bases outside the gene matches: 4. This CDR3 contains 16 residues. Germline-derived CDR1 and CDR2 are MNHEY and SVGAGI. The CDR3 loop is CASSYRGTGGTDTQYF. CDR3 sequence (DNA): TGTGCCAGCAGTTATAGAGGGACAGGGGGCACAGATACGCAGTATTTT.

The chain recombines TRBV14 with TRBJ1-3; no definite D call. The V end was cut by 0 bases, the J end by 4 bases, with 7 bases between. The CDR3 totals 14 residues. The germline CDR1 and CDR2 sequences are SGHDN and FVKESK. DNA of the CDR3: TGTGCCAGCAGCCAAGATCCCGAGGGAAACACCATATATTTT. Protein: CASSQDPEGNTIYF.

The rearrangement links TRBV1 to TRBJ2-1; the table's D call, TRBD2, was not checked against the DNA. TRBV1 is shown as a pseudogene. CDR3 length equals 17 residues. In DNA form, the CDR3 reads TGCACCAGCAGCCGACGACTAGCGGGAGGGAGGTACAATGAGCAGTTCTTC. Protein product: CTSSRRLAGGRYNEQFF.

The genes are TRBV11-2 and TRBJ2-7; D may correspond to TRBD1 or TRBD2 (5 bases each). This CDR3 is 14 amino acids long. From germline, CDR1 is SGHAT and CDR2 FQNNGV. Trimming shortened V by 2 bases and J by 6 bases, and 14 bases separated the two germline ends. CDR3 DNA sequence: TGTGCCAGCAGCTTAACCTGGGACCGGGGCGAGCAGTACTTC. Translation: CASSLTWDRGEQYF.

The rearrangement links TRBV13 to TRBJ1-1, with D possibly being TRBD1 (6 bases). CDR3 length: 14 residues. V was cut by 8 bases and J by 1 base, with 14 bases left in between. Germline V lookup: CDR1 PRHDT, CDR2 FYEKMQ (reference sequence). The CDR3 spells CASGPGATNTEAFF. The CDR3 nucleotides read TGTGCCAGCGGCCCGGGGGCCACGAACACTGAAGCTTTCTTT.

V gene TRBV6-1 combines with J gene TRBJ1-3; 7 nucleotides match TRBD1. V lost 6 bases and J lost 4; bases outside the gene matches: 3. The CDR3 sequence is 13 residues long. Germline V lookup: CDR1 MNHNS, CDR2 SASEGT. CDR3 DNA: TGTGCCAGCAGCGGGACAGACGGAAACACCATATATTTT. This gives the protein CASSGTDGNTIYF.

The chain uses TRBV4-1 and TRBJ2-2; 9 nucleotides match TRBD1. CDR1 and CDR2 from the germline V gene are MGHRA and YSYEKL. Germline trimming cut 2 bases from V and 1 base from J; bases unmatched to any gene: 2. The CDR3 has 16 amino acids. The CDR3 here is CASSQLGQGNTGELFF. The CDR3 bases are TGCGCCAGCAGCCAACTGGGACAGGGGAACACCGGGGAGCTGTTTTTT.

This chain connects TRBV5-6 to TRBJ2-5; 7 nucleotides align to TRBD2. In germline, CDR1 is SGHDT, CDR2 YYEEEE. The CDR3 totals 14 residues. Germline trimming cut 3 bases from V and 0 bases from J; bases unmatched to any gene: 2. The DNA of the CDR3 is TGTGCCAGCAGCTCCGGACTAGACCAAGAGACCCAGTACTTC. Translated: CASSSGLDQETQYF.

This chain uses TRBV30 with TRBJ2-7, with 8 bases identical to TRBD2. Losses at the gene ends were 3 bases for V and 5 bases for J; bases not matched to a gene: 9. Per the germline V gene, CDR1 is GTSNPN and CDR2 is SVGIG (reference sequence). The CDR3 sequence is 14 residues long. The CDR3 reads CAWRPPGGHDEQYF. In DNA, the CDR3 is TGTGCCTGGAGACCACCGGGGGGGCACGACGAGCAGTACTTC. The full variable domain, in which reference TRBV30 and TRBJ2-7 provide the parts outside the CDR3, is SQTIHQWPATLVQPVGSPLSLECTVEGTSNPNLYWYRQAAGRGLQLLFYSVGIGQISSEVPQNLSASRPQDRQFILSSKKLLLSDSGFYLCAWRPPGGHDEQYFGPGTRLTVT.

This clone occurred once. The rearrangement links TRBV28 to TRBJ2-7; no reliable D call. V dropped 8 bases and J dropped 3 bases, with 17 bases sitting between them. CDR3 size: 14 residues. Germline CDR1 is MDHEN and CDR2 is SYDVKM. The DNA of the CDR3 is TGTGCCAGCGCCTTTACCGGCAGCGTCTACGAGCAGTACTTC. Its translation: CASAFTGSVYEQYF.

The chain recombines TRBV6-6 with TRBJ2-5; D is unclear. The CDR3 runs 15 residues. Germline V gives CDR1 MNHNY, CDR2 SVGAGI (reference sequence). Trimming left V 2 bases short and J 2 bases short, with 12 bases between. CDR3 coding DNA: TGTGCCAGCAGTTACGGTGGCTTGGAACAAGAGACCCAGTACTTC. This codes for CASSYGGLEQETQYF.

The table lists this clone with a count of one. V and J are TRBV11-3 and TRBJ2-1; 7 positions match TRBD2. The CDR3 is made up of 14 amino acids. The trim removed 6 bases at V and 3 bases at J, leaving 5 bases unmatched. The germline gives CDR1 SGHNT, CDR2 YENEEA. The CDR3 protein is CASSQREDYNEQFF. CDR3 nucleotides: TGTGCCAGCAGTCAACGGGAGGACTACAATGAGCAGTTCTTC.

This sequence joins TRBV5-8 and TRBJ1-5; TRBD1 agrees at 7 bases. CDR1 is SGHTS and CDR2 is YDEGEE in the germline V gene. Trimming removed 5 bases from V and 1 base from J; junction bases left unmatched: 9. This CDR3 has 16 residues. CDR3 DNA: TGTGCCAGCAGGCCCCGACAGGGAATCAGCAATCAGCCCCAGCATTTT. Its translation is CASRPRQGISNQPQHF.

V is TRBV2 and J is TRBJ2-5; possibly TRBD2 for D (5 bases). Trimming removed 7 bases from V and 4 bases from J, with 13 bases in between. The CDR3 is 13 amino acids. CDR1 and CDR2 from the germline V gene are SNHLY and FYNNEI. The CDR3 region is CASKWGEGETQYF. The CDR3 nucleotides read TGTGCCAGCAAGTGGGGAGAGGGAGAGACCCAGTACTTC.

About this clone itself: The sample holds other DNA sequences that translate to the same CDR3. V usage is TRBV28 and J usage is TRBJ2-7; tentatively, D is TRBD1 (5 bases). CDR1 and CDR2 from the germline V gene are MDHEN and SYDVKM. The CDR3 covers 14 residues. V was clipped by 3 bases and J by 1 base, with 10 bases between them. The CDR3 nucleotides read TGTGCCAGCAGTTTGTGGCAGGGTTCCTACGAGCAGTACTTC. Its protein product is CASSLWQGSYEQYF.

V gene TRBV21-1 combines with J gene TRBJ2-5; TRBD2 is the table's D call and was not checked against the DNA. TRBV21-1 corresponds to a pseudogene. The CDR3 spans 14 residues. CDR3 amino acids: CASTKRGGRETQYF. In DNA, the CDR3 is TGTGCCAGCACTAAGCGGGGGGGCCGGGAGACCCAGTACTTC.

The V call is TRBV7-6, the J call TRBJ2-7; D is possibly TRBD1 or TRBD2 (5 bases each). The germline V and J ends were trimmed by 3 bases and 1 base, with 10 bases remaining between them. The CDR3 has 14 residues. Germline lookup yields CDR1 SGHVS and CDR2 FNYEAQ. In nucleotides, the CDR3 is TGTGCCAGCAGCTTCCGGGACGAATCCTACGAGCAGTACTTC. It specifies CASSFRDESYEQYF.

The J gene is TRBJ2-7, the V gene TRBV27, with TRBD1 matching over 7 bases. The junction had 12 bases not matched to a gene; V was cut back by 5 bases and J by 5 bases. Germline V gene data show CDR1 as MNHEY and CDR2 as SMNVEV (reference sequence). This CDR3 has 15 residues. In nucleotides, the CDR3 is TGTGCCAGCAGTCGCAGACAGGGTGGATGGGACGAGCAGTACTTC. Protein sequence: CASSRRQGGWDEQYF.

The chain has TRBV6-5 and TRBJ2-7, with 12 bases that match TRBD2. The CDR3 is made up of 15 amino acids. In germline, CDR1 is MNHEY, CDR2 SVGAGI. Trimming took 6 bases from V and 0 from J; bases not matched to a gene: 3. CDR3 region: CASSTSGGTSYEQYF. In DNA, the CDR3 is TGTGCCAGCAGCACTAGCGGGGGGACCTCCTACGAGCAGTACTTC.

The chain combines TRBV6-1 with TRBJ2-3, with 10 bases aligning to TRBD2. This CDR3 spans 17 amino acids. Germline CDR1 MNHNS, CDR2 SASEGT. V shed 3 bases, J shed 3 bases, and the junction held 9 bases outside the gene matches. CDR3 residues: CASSETRLAGGTDTQYF. The CDR3 nucleotides read TGTGCCAGCAGTGAGACCAGACTAGCGGGTGGGACAGATACGCAGTATTTT.

V and J are TRBV6-5 and TRBJ1-6, with 8 bases aligning to TRBD1. Trimming at V came to 2 bases and at J to 10 bases, leaving 7 bases not matched to a gene. CDR3 length: 15 residues. Germline lookup yields CDR1 MNHEY and CDR2 SVGAGI. Here the CDR3 DNA reads TGTGCCAGCAGTTACACTACAGGGGGTCAGTCACCCCTCCACTTT. Protein product: CASSYTTGGQSPLHF.

The V and J genes are TRBV29-1 and TRBJ2-1; perhaps TRBD2 as D (6 bases). This CDR3 spans 13 amino acids. CDR1 is SQVTM, CDR2 ANQGSEA, per germline. With 7 bases removed from V and 0 bases from J, the gap between germline ends came to 10 bases. CDR3 nucleotide sequence: TGCAGCGGCGCGGGGAGCTCCTACAATGAGCAGTTCTTC. This codes for CSGAGSSYNEQFF.

This rearrangement joins TRBV9 to TRBJ2-5, with D maybe TRBD1 (6 bases). The CDR3 has 13 amino acids. Trimming left V 4 bases short and J 2 bases short, with 9 bases between. Germline-derived CDR1 and CDR2 are SGDLS and YYNGEE. The CDR3, as DNA: TGTGCCAGCAGCCACGGACAGCAAGAGACCCAGTACTTC. This sequence encodes CASSHGQQETQYF.

The chain is built from TRBV7-9 and TRBJ2-5; TRBD1 is a possible D gene (7 bases). The CDR3 length is 13 residues. The V and J ends lost 5 bases and 3 bases respectively, with 10 bases between them. Germline CDR1 reads SEHNR; CDR2 reads FQNEAQ (reference sequence). CDR3 DNA: TGTGCCAGCAGCGGGGGGACAGAAGAGACCCAGTACTTC. It is translated as CASSGGTEETQYF.

The chain carries TRBV4-1 and TRBJ1-3; 9 nucleotides line up with TRBD1. Trimming cost V 4 bases and J 3 bases; bases outside gene matches: 7. This CDR3 spans 16 amino acids. Germline CDR1 reads MGHRA; CDR2 reads YSYEKL. CDR3 nucleotide sequence: TGCGCCAGCAGCCTGCGACAGGGGGTGGATGGAAACACCATATATTTT. It encodes CASSLRQGVDGNTIYF.

V gene TRBV7-9 combines with J gene TRBJ2-2; no reliable D call. The CDR3 extends over 15 amino acids. Trimming left V 0 bases short and J 4 bases short, with 9 bases between. In germline, CDR1 is SEHNR, CDR2 FQNEAQ (reference sequence). Here the CDR3 DNA reads TGTGCCAGCAGCTTAGCGGACCCGAGCACCGGGGAGCTGTTTTTT. This gives the protein CASSLADPSTGELFF.